These T cell receptor beta chains were read from a single sample in a study of regulatory T cells in long-lasting Graves disease. TCRdb processed the multiplex PCR reads anew with MiXCR; each CDR3 protein has one entry. The sample consists of more than 400,000 distinct CDR3 sequences, about a sixth of them appearing once. This same sample was also taken into another study, of T cells in Graves' hyperthyroidism and ophthalmopathy.

The material was peripheral blood mononuclear cells (PBMCs), obtained at new diagnosis, from a patient treated with antithyroid drugs. The receptors come from a woman in her 30s with Graves disease. Each CDR3 is given with its conserved first and last residue. The order of the fields is CDR3 protein, CDR3 DNA, clone size, D gene, J gene, V gene. D genes are given only for firm matches. Size tells how often a clone was seen (once, few, many) or the class of an expanded clone, and some rows leave it out.

cdr3_aa: CASSPRTSGSGTDTQYF
cdr3_nt: TGTGCCAGCAGTCCCCGGACTAGCGGGTCCGGCACAGATACGCAGTATTTT
clone_size: many
d_call: TRBD2
j_call: TRBJ2-3
v_call: TRBV12-3/TRBV12-4

cdr3_aa: CSAKAIREGLNEQFF
cdr3_nt: TGCAGTGCTAAGGCGATTCGGGAGGGCCTTAATGAGCAGTTCTTC
clone_size: many
d_call: TRBD2
j_call: TRBJ2-1
v_call: TRBV20-1

cdr3_aa: CASSSGLAGGLTETQYF
cdr3_nt: TGTGCCAGCAGTAGCGGACTAGCGGGAGGGCTAACGGAGACCCAGTACTTC
clone_size: -
d_call: TRBD2
j_call: TRBJ2-5
v_call: TRBV27

cdr3_aa: CATSRTKIKYRDRDEKLFF
cdr3_nt: TGTGCCACCAGCAGAACCAAAATAAAATACCGGGACAGAGATGAAAAACTGTTTTTT
clone_size: many
d_call: TRBD1
j_call: TRBJ1-4
v_call: TRBV15

cdr3_aa: CASSYSWGRTEAFF
cdr3_nt: TGTGCCAGCAGTTACTCGTGGGGGAGAACTGAAGCTTTCTTT
clone_size: few
d_call: -
j_call: TRBJ1-1
v_call: TRBV6-5

cdr3_aa: CASSADPTGYQTQYF
cdr3_nt: TGTGCCAGCAGCGCCGACCCAACAGGTTATCAGACCCAGTACTTC
clone_size: -
d_call: -
j_call: TRBJ2-5
v_call: TRBV5-4

cdr3_aa: CASSVGDSPSFGNTIYF
cdr3_nt: TGTGCCAGCAGCGTAGGGGACAGCCCGTCCTTTGGAAACACCATATATTTT
clone_size: -
d_call: TRBD1
j_call: TRBJ1-3
v_call: TRBV9

cdr3_aa: CASSLVGHSYNEQFF
cdr3_nt: TGTGCCAGCAGCTTAGTAGGTCACTCCTACAATGAGCAGTTCTTC
clone_size: few
d_call: -
j_call: TRBJ2-1
v_call: TRBV7-2

cdr3_aa: CASSLGGSQFF
cdr3_nt: TGTGCCAGCAGCTTAGGGGGATCGCAGTTCTTC
clone_size: -
d_call: -
j_call: TRBJ2-1
v_call: TRBV7-6

cdr3_aa: CASSYLDPATDIQYF
cdr3_nt: TGTGCCAGCAGTTACTTGGATCCCGCCACGGACATTCAGTACTTC
clone_size: -
d_call: -
j_call: TRBJ2-4
v_call: TRBV10-3

cdr3_aa: CASSSAWDRGLLQPQHF
cdr3_nt: TGTGCCAGCAGCTCAGCTTGGGACAGGGGGCTTCTGCAGCCCCAGCATTTT
clone_size: -
d_call: TRBD1
j_call: TRBJ1-5
v_call: TRBV5-6

cdr3_aa: CSASGSLLEQYF
cdr3_nt: TGCAGTGCTAGTGGGAGCCTCCTTGAGCAGTACTTC
clone_size: many
d_call: -
j_call: TRBJ2-7
v_call: TRBV20-1

cdr3_aa: CASRETGPNTEAFF
cdr3_nt: TGTGCCAGCAGGGAGACAGGGCCGAACACTGAAGCTTTCTTT
clone_size: -
d_call: TRBD1
j_call: TRBJ1-1
v_call: TRBV6-1

cdr3_aa: CASRLAGAYSYEQYF
cdr3_nt: TGTGCCAGCAGGCTAGCGGGGGCCTACTCCTACGAGCAGTACTTC
clone_size: many
d_call: TRBD2
j_call: TRBJ2-7
v_call: TRBV2

cdr3_aa: CASSRAGPNNEQFF
cdr3_nt: TGTGCCAGCAGTAGGGCGGGGCCTAACAATGAGCAGTTCTTC
clone_size: many
d_call: -
j_call: TRBJ2-1
v_call: TRBV27

cdr3_aa: CASRHRVYEQYF
cdr3_nt: TGTGCCAGCAGGCACAGAGTCTACGAGCAGTACTTC
clone_size: many
d_call: -
j_call: TRBJ2-7
v_call: TRBV28

cdr3_aa: CASNRGGFSYGYTF
cdr3_nt: TGTGCCAGCAACCGGGGAGGGTTCTCCTATGGCTACACCTTC
clone_size: -
d_call: -
j_call: TRBJ1-2
v_call: TRBV14